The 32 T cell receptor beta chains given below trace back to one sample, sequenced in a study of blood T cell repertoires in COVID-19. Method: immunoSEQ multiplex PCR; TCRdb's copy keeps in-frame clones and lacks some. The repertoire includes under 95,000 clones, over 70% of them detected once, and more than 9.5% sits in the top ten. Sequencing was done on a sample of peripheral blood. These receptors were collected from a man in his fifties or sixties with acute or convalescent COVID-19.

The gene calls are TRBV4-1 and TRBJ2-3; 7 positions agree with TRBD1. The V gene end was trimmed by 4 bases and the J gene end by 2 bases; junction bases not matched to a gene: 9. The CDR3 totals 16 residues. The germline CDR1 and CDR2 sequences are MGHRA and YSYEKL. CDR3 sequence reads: CASSLSGQSFTDTQYF. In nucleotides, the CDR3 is TGCGCCAGCAGCCTGTCGGGACAGTCGTTCACAGATACGCAGTATTTT.

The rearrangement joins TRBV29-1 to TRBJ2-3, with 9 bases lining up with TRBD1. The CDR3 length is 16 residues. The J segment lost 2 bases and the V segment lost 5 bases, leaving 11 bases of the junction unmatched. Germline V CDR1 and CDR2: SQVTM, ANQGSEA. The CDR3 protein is CSVPGTGFHNTDTQYF. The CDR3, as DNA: TGCAGCGTTCCCGGGACAGGGTTTCATAACACAGATACGCAGTATTTT.

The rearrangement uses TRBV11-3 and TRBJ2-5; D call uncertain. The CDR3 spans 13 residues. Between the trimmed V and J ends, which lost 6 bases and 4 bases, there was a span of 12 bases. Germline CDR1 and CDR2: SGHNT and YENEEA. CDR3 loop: CASSTMRGETQYF. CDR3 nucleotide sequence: TGTGCCAGCAGTACCATGAGAGGAGAGACCCAGTACTTC.

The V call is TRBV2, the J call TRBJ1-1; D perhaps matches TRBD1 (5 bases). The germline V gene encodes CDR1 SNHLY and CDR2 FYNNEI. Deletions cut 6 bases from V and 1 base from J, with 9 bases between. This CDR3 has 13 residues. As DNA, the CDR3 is TGTGCCAGCAGAAGGACACCGAACACTGAAGCTTTCTTT. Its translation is CASRRTPNTEAFF.

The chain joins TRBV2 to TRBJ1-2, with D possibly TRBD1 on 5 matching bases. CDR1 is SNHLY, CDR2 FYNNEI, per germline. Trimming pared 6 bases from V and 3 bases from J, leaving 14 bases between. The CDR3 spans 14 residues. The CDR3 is CASSGEDTYYGYTF. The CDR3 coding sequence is TGTGCCAGCAGCGGGGAGGACACTTACTATGGCTACACCTTC.

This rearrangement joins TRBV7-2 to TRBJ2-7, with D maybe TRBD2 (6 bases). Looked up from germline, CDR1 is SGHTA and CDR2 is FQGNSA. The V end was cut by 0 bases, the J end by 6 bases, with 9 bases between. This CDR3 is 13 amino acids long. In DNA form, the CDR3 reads TGTGCCAGCAGCTTAGCGGGGGGAGGCGAGCAGTACTTC. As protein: CASSLAGGGEQYF.

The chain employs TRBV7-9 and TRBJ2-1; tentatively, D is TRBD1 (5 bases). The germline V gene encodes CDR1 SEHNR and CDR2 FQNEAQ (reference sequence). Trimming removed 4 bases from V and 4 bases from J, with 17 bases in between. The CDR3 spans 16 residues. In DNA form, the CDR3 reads TGTGCCAGCAGCTCCCCGGTTGCTAGGGGATACAATGAGCAGTTCTTC. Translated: CASSSPVARGYNEQFF.

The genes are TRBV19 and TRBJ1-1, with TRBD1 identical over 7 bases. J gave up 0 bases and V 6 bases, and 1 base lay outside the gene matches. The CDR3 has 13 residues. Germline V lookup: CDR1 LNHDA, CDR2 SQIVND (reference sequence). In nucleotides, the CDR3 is TGTGCCAGTAGGACAGGGTTGAACACTGAAGCTTTCTTT. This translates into CASRTGLNTEAFF.

CDR3 in DNA: TGTGCCAGCAGTTCCCCAGGGGGCACCTATGGCTACACCTTC. Protein: CASSSPGGTYGYTF. This chain joins TRBV6-5 and TRBJ1-2, with 8 bases lining up with TRBD1. V trimming: 4 bases; J trimming: 4 bases; junction bases outside the gene matches: 5. This CDR3 has 14 residues. Germline lookup yields CDR1 MNHEY and CDR2 SVGAGI.

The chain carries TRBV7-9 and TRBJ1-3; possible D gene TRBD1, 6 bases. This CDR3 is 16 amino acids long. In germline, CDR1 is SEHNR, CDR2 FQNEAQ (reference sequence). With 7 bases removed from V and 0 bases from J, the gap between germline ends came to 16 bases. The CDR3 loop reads CASTPYADSSGNTIYF. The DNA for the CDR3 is TGTGCCAGCACCCCTTACGCGGACAGCTCTGGAAACACCATATATTTT.

CDR3 sequence reads: CASSPSLVAGGVKYNEQFF. Written as DNA, the CDR3 is TGTGCCAGCAGTCCCTCCCTGGTAGCGGGGGGCGTTAAGTACAATGAGCAGTTCTTC. This chain joins TRBV6-2 or TRBV6-3 and TRBJ2-1; 10 bases agree with TRBD2. V shed 5 bases and J 4 bases; nucleotides not matched to a gene: 17. The CDR3 runs 19 residues. Per germline, CDR1 MNHEY and CDR2 SVGEGT.

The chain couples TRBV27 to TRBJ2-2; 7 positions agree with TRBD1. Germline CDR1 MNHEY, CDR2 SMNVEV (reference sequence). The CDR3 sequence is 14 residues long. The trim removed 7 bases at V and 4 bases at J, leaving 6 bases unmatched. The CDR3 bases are TGTGCCAGCAAAAGACAGGGCGGCACCGGGGAGCTGTTTTTT. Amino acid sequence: CASKRQGGTGELFF.

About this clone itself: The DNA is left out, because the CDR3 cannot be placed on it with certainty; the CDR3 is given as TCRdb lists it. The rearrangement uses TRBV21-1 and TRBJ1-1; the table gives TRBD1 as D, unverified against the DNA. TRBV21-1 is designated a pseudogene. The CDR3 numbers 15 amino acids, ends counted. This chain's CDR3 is CASSVGRGSPTEAFF.

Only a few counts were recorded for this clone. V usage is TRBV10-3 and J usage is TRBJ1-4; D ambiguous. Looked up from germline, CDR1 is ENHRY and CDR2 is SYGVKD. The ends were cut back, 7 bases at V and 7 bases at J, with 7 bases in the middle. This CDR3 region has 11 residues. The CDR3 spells CAIMAGEKLFF. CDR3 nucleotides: TGTGCCATCATGGCGGGTGAAAAACTGTTTTTT.

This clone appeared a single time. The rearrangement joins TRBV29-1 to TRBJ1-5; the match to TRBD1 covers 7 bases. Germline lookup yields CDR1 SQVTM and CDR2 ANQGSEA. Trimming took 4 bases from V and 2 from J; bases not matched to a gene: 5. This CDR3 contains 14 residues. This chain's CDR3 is CSVAGGGGNQPQHF. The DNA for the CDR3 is TGCAGCGTTGCCGGAGGGGGCGGCAATCAGCCCCAGCATTTT.

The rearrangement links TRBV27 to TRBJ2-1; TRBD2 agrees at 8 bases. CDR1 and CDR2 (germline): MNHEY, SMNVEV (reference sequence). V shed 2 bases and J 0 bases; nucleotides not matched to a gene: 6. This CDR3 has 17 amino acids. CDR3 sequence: CASSLSIAGSSYNEQFF. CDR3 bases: TGTGCCAGCAGTTTAAGTATAGCGGGAAGCTCCTACAATGAGCAGTTCTTC.

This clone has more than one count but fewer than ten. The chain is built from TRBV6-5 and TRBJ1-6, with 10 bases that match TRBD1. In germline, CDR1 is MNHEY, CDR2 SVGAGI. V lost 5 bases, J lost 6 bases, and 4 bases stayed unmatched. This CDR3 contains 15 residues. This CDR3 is CASSRRDRGNSPLHF. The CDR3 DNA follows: TGTGCCAGCAGTCGACGGGACAGGGGTAATTCACCCCTCCACTTT.

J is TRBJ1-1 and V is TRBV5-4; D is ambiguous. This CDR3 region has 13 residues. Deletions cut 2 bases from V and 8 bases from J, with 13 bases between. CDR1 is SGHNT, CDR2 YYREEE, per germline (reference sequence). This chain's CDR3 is CASSLNPNGEAFF. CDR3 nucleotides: TGTGCCAGCAGCTTAAACCCAAACGGGGAAGCTTTCTTT.

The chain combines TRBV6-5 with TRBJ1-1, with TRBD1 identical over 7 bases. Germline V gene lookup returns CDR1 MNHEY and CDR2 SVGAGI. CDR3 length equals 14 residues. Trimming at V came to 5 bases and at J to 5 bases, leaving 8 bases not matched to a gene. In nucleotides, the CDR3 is TGTGCCAGCAGTACCCCAGGGGGTGGTACTGAAGCTTTCTTT. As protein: CASSTPGGGTEAFF.

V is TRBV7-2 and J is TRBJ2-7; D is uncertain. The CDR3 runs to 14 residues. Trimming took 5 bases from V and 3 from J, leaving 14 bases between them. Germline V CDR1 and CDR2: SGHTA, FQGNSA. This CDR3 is CASSRFLSDYEQYF. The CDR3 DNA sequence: TGTGCCAGCAGCAGATTCTTATCAGACTACGAGCAGTACTTC.

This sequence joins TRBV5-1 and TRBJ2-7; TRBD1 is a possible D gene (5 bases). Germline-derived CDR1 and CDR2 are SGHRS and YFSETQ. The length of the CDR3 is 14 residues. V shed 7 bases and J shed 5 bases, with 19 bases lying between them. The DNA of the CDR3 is TGCGCCAGCGTCGAGAGCCAGGGTTCCCACGAGCAGTACTTC. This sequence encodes CASVESQGSHEQYF.

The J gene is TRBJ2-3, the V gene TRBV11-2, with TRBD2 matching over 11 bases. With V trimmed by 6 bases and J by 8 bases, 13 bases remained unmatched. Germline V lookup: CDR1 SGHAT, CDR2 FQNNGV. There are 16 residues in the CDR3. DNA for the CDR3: TGTGCCAGCAGGCTAACTAGCGGGGGTCACTGGGGTACGCAGTATTTT. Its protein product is CASRLTSGGHWGTQYF.

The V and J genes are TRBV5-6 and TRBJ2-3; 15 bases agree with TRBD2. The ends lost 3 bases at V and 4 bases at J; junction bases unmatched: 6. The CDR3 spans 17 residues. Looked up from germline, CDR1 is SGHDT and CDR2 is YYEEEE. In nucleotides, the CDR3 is TGTGCCAGCAGCTCGGGGACTAGCGGGGGGCCAGCAGATACGCAGTATTTT. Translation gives CASSSGTSGGPADTQYF. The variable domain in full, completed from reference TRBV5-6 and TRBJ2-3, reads DAGVTQSPTHLIKTRGQQVTLRCSPKSGHDTVSWYQQALGQGPQFIFQYYEEEERQRGNFPDRFSGHQFPNYSSELNVNALLLGDSALYLCASSSGTSGGPADTQYFGPGTRLTVL.

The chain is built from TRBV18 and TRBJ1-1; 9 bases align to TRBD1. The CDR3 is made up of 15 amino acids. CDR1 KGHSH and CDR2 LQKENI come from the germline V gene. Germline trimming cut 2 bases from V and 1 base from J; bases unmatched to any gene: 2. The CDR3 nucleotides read TGTGCCAGCTCACCAGAGACAGGGGGGAACACTGAAGCTTTCTTT. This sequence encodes CASSPETGGNTEAFF.

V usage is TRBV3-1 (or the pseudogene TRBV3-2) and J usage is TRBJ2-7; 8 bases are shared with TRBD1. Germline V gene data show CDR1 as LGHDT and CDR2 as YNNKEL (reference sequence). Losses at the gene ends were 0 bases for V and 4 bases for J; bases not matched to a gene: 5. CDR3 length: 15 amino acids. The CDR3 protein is CASSQDPGGKYEQYF. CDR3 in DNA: TGTGCCAGCAGCCAAGATCCAGGGGGCAAGTACGAGCAGTACTTC.

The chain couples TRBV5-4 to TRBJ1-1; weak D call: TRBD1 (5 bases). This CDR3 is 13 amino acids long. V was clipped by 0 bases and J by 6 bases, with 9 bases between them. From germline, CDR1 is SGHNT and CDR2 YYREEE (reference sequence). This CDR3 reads CASSLARAAEAFF. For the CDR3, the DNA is TGTGCCAGCAGCTTGGCCAGGGCGGCTGAAGCTTTCTTT.

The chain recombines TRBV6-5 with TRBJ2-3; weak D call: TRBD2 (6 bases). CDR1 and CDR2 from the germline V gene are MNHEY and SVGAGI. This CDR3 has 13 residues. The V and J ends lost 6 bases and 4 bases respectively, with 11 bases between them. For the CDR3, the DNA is TGTGCCAGCAGGAGAGGAGGGGCAGATACGCAGTATTTT. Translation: CASRRGGADTQYF.

CDR3: CASSLSKGEREAGNTIYF. CDR3 DNA: TGTGCCAGCAGTTTATCGAAGGGAGAACGGGAGGCGGGAAACACCATATATTTT. The rearrangement joins TRBV27 to TRBJ1-3, with no clear D. Germline V gives CDR1 MNHEY, CDR2 SMNVEV (reference sequence). The CDR3 consists of 18 residues. V was clipped by 0 bases and J by 4 bases, with 19 bases between them.

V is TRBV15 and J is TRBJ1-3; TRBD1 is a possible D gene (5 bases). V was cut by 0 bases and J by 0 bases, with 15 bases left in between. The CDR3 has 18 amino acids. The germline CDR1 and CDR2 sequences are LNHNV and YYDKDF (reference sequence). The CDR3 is CATSRDPGQGYSGNTIYF. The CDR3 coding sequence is TGTGCCACCAGCAGAGATCCCGGCCAGGGATACTCTGGAAACACCATATATTTT.

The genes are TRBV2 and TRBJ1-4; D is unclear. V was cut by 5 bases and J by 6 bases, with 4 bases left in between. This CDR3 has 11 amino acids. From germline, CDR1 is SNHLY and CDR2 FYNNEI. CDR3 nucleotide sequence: TGTGCCAGCAGTTTCGATGAAAAACTGTTTTTT. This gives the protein CASSFDEKLFF.

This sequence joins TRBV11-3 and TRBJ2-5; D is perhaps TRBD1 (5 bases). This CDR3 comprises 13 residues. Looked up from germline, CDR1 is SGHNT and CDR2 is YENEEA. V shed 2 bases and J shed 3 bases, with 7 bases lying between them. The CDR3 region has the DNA TGTGCCAGCAGCTTACAGGGTGAAGAGACCCAGTACTTC. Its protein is CASSLQGEETQYF.

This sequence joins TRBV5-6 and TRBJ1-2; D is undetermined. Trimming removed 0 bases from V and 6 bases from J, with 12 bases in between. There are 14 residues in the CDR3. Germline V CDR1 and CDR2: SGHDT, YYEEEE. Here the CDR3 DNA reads TGTGCCAGCAGCTTGGACAGTGGGTTGCATGGCTACACCTTC. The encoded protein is CASSLDSGLHGYTF.